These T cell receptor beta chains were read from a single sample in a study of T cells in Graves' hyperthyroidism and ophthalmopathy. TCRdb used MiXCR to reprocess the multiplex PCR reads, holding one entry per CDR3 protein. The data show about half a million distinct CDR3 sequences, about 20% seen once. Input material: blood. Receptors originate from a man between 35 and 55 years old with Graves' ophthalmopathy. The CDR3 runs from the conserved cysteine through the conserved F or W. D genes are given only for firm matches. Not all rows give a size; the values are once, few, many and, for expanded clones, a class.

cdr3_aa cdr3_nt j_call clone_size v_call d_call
CSARSGRGYNEQFF TGCAGTGCCCGTAGCGGGAGGGGATACAATGAGCAGTTCTTC TRBJ2-1 many TRBV20-1 TRBD2
CASSLAQGRDEQYF TGCGCCAGCAGCTTGGCACAGGGACGAGACGAGCAGTACTTC TRBJ2-7 NA TRBV5-1 NA
CAARGTEHQPQHF TGTGCCGCCCGGGGGACGGAACATCAGCCCCAGCATTTT TRBJ1-5 few TRBV9 NA
CSVVLASPIGGYTF TGCAGCGTTGTTCTGGCCAGCCCTATCGGGGGCTACACCTTC TRBJ1-2 NA TRBV29-1 NA
CAIRADKGLASTFTSTDTQYF TGTGCCATCAGGGCAGATAAGGGACTAGCCAGCACCTTTACTAGCACAGATACGCAGTATTTT TRBJ2-3 many TRBV10-3 TRBD2
CSARDQGGVNTGELFF TGCAGTGCTAGAGATCAGGGGGGAGTTAACACCGGGGAGCTGTTTTTT TRBJ2-2 few TRBV20-1 NA
CASSTALQGVGAFF TGCGCCAGCAGCACCGCATTACAGGGCGTCGGAGCTTTCTTT TRBJ1-1 many TRBV5-1 NA
CASSLEGRGNNQPQHF TGTGCCAGCAGCTTGGAAGGCAGGGGGAACAATCAGCCCCAGCATTTT TRBJ1-5 NA TRBV28 TRBD1
CASSSIQGWNQPQHF TGTGCCAGCAGCTCCATACAGGGTTGGAATCAGCCCCAGCATTTT TRBJ1-5 few TRBV5-8 NA
CASSLGTFGGTDTQYF TGTGCCAGCAGCTTAGGAACGTTTGGGGGCACAGATACGCAGTATTTT TRBJ2-3 many TRBV11-2 NA
CASSLAGGPKDTQYF TGTGCCAGCAGCTTAGCCGGAGGGCCAAAAGATACGCAGTATTTT TRBJ2-3 few TRBV7-2 NA
CASSLSSATNEKLFF TGCGCCAGCAGCTTGAGTAGTGCCACTAATGAAAAACTGTTTTTT TRBJ1-4 few TRBV5-1 NA
CASGTGADNSPLHF TGTGCCAGTGGTACAGGGGCGGATAATTCACCCCTCCACTTT TRBJ1-6 NA TRBV9 TRBD1
CSAPTSGPQETQYF TGCAGTGCCCCGACTAGCGGACCCCAAGAGACCCAGTACTTC TRBJ2-5 few TRBV20-1 TRBD2
CSTSPDRGNYGYTF TGCAGCACCTCTCCGGACAGGGGTAACTATGGCTACACCTTC TRBJ1-2 few TRBV29-1 TRBD1
CASSQPGLDTQYF TGTGCCAGCAGCCAGCCCGGACTAGATACGCAGTATTTT TRBJ2-3 few TRBV3-1 NA
CATSESGNTGELFF TGTGCCACCAGTGAGTCCGGGAACACCGGGGAGCTGTTTTTT TRBJ2-2 few TRBV24-1 NA
CASRLPQGDNSPLHF TGTGCCAGCAGGCTACCTCAGGGTGATAATTCACCCCTCCACTTT TRBJ1-6 NA TRBV28 NA
CATSRGWTGGQETQYF TGTGCCACCAGCAGAGGATGGACAGGGGGCCAAGAGACCCAGTACTTC TRBJ2-5 NA TRBV15 TRBD1
CASSSGRIAGGPLGTDTQYF TGTGCCAGCAGCTCTGGAAGGATAGCGGGAGGGCCGCTGGGGACAGATACGCAGTATTTT TRBJ2-3 few TRBV5-5 TRBD2